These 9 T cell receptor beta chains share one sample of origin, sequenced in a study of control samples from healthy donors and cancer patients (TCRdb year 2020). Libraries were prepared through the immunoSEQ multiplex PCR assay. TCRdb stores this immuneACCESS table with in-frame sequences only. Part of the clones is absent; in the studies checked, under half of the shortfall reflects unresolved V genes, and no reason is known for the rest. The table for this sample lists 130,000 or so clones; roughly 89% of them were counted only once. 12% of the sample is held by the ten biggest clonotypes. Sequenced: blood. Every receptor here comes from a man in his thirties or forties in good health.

The CDR3 bases are TGTGCCAGCTCCCCCCGAGGGACCAACTCTGGAAACACCATATATTTT. This gives the protein CASSPRGTNSGNTIYF. The J gene is TRBJ1-3, the V gene TRBV18; D might be TRBD1 (5 bases). CDR1 is KGHSH and CDR2 is LQKENI in the germline V gene. The CDR3 has 16 residues. The germline V and J ends were trimmed by 6 bases and 0 bases, with 15 bases remaining between them. The variable domain in full, completed from reference TRBV18 and TRBJ1-3, reads NAGVMQNPRHLVRRRGQEARLRCSPMKGHSHVYWYRQLPEEGLKFMVYLQKENIIDESGMPKERFSAEFPKEGPSILRIQQVVRGDSAAYFCASSPRGTNSGNTIYFGEGSWLTVV.

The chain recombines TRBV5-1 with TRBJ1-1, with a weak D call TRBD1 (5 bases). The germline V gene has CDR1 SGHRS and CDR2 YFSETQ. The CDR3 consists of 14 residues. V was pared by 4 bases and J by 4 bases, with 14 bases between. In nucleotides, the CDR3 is TGCGCCAGCAGCCGGGCGGGGGACTTCACTGAAGCTTTCTTT. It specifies CASSRAGDFTEAFF.

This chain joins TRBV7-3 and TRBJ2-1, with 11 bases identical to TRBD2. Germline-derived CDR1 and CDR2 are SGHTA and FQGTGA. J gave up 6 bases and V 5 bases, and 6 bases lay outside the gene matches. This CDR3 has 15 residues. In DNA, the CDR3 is TGTGCCAGCAGCCTTAGCGGGGGGGCAATCAATGAGCAGTTCTTC. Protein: CASSLSGGAINEQFF. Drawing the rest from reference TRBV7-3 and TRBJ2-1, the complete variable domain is GAGVSQTPSNKVTEKGKYVELRCDPISGHTALYWYRQSLGQGPEFLIYFQGTGAADDSGLPNDRFFAVRPEGSVSTLKIQRTERGDSAVYLCASSLSGGAINEQFFGPGTRLTVL.

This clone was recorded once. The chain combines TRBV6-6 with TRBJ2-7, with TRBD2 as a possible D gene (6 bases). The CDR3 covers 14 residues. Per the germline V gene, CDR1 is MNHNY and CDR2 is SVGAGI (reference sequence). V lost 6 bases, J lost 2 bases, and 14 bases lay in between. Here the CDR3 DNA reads TGTGCCAGCAGGGGAGAGGGGAGGACCTACGAGCAGTACTTC. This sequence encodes CASRGEGRTYEQYF.

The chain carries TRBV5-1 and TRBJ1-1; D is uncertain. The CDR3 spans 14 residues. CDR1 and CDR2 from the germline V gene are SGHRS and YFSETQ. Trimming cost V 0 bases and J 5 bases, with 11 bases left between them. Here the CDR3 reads CASSLALGQTEAFF. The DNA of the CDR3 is TGCGCCAGCAGCTTGGCCCTAGGGCAGACTGAAGCTTTCTTT.

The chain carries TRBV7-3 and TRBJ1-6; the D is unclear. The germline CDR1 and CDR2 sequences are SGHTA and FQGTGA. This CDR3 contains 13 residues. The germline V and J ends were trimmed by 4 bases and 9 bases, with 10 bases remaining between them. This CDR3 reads CASSSTEGSPLHF. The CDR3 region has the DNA TGTGCCAGCAGCTCAACAGAGGGTTCACCCCTCCACTTT.

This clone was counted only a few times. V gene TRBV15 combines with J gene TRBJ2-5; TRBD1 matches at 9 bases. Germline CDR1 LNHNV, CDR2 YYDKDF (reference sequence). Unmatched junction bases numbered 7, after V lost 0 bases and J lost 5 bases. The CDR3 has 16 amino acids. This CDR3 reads CATSRDLQGAWETQYF. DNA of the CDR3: TGTGCCACCAGCAGAGATTTACAGGGGGCCTGGGAGACCCAGTACTTC.

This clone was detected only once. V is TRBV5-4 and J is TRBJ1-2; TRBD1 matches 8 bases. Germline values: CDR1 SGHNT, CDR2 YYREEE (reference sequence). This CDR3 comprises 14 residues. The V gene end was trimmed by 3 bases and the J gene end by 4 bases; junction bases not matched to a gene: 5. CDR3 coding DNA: TGTGCCAGCAGCTGGGGGACAGGATCCTATGGCTACACCTTC. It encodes CASSWGTGSYGYTF.

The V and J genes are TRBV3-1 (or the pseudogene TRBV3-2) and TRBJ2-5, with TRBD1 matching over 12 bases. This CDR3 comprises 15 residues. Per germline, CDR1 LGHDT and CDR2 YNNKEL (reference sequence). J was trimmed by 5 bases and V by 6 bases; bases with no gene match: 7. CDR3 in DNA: TGTGCCAGCAGTTACGGGACAGGGGGCGCGGAGACCCAGTACTTC. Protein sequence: CASSYGTGGAETQYF.